This TCR beta chain originates from a study of T cells after yellow fever vaccination (dated by TCRdb to about 2019). Describing the broader study: Libraries from fractions with low cell numbers were prepared with the SMART-Seq v4 Ultra Low Input RNA kit. To follow T-cell clones before and after both primary and booster YFV17D yellow fever vaccination, bulk TCR alpha and beta repertoires underwent longitudinal sequencing. Bulk PBMC replicates and cell subsets were isolated from blood drawn at multiple timepoints before and after both primary and secondary immunization. Two healthy male donors, one aged 18 to 30 and one aged 30 to 40 years, made up the cohort. What the research found in general, with its limitations: A small share of clonotypes was detected in both CD4 and CD8 compartments, with the overlap likely arising from convergent recombination. Computational filtering was needed because FACS-sorted repertoires could contain abundant contaminating clonotypes from the bulk population. Most clones expanded after primary vaccination (around 96% of CD4 and roughly 90% of CD8) were re-detected after the booster, suggesting that broad memory maintenance occurred. Because only a couple of donors were included in the study, the extent to which the findings can be generalized is limited. Compared with the primary T-cell response, the secondary T-cell response was faster but weaker, reaching its peak on day 5 rather than on day 15.

The germline V gene encodes CDR1 MGHRA and CDR2 YSYEKL. V trim: 2 bases; J trim: 2 bases; unmatched bases: 5. The CDR3 sequence holds 15 residues, the cysteine and phenylalanine included. Of the read, only the CDR3 DNA is kept; its 45 bases are in frame from base 1. TCRdb lists the instrument as Illumina NovaSeq 6000. TCR cDNA was made using 5'RACE template switching, a step that added a universal primer site and unique molecular identifiers. Priming of cDNA synthesis was performed from both the TCR alpha and TCR beta constant segments. Two PCR steps were used to amplify libraries, with sample barcodes and sequencing adapters being added in the second step. Sequencing of the libraries was done on either Illumina HiSeq 2500 (2x100 bp) or NovaSeq (2x150 bp). Processing in the source paper ran as follows. MIGEC handled demultiplexing of reads and collapsing into UMI consensus sequences, while MiXCR performed V(D)J alignment. Vaccine-responding clonotypes were defined with edgeR using replicate PBMC samples, requiring FDR below 0.01 and a log2 fold change above 5 up to day 15. CD4 or CD8 identity was assigned to each bulk clonotype according to whether the clonotype was present at higher abundance in the sequenced CD4 repertoire or the sequenced CD8 repertoire. Starting from the raw public reads, TCRdb applied fastp trimming at Q25, assembled clones with MiXCR and retained in-frame beta chains. Each record represents a unique CDR3 protein, reported with the most common genes and DNA among its rows. TCRdb, rather than the study authors, made the V and J calls. Counted in this sample were hundreds of thousands of distinct CDR3 sequences; 8.7% of them appeared once. The ten largest clones take up approximately 3.3% of the sample.

This clonotype was seen many times. The antigen this receptor binds is unknown. No much larger clone exists at a distance of one base, and base qualities are not known. What the treatment or condition label conveys for this sample: live attenuated yellow fever vaccine strain. A standard Ficoll-Paque protocol was used to isolate PBMCs from peripheral blood. Dynabeads CD4 and CD8 positive selection kits were used to isolate CD4 and CD8 T-cell fractions. RNA was extracted with TriZol from bulk PBMCs, CD4 and CD8 fractions, and dextramer-positive and dextramer-negative fractions. The sequences come from CD4+ T cells sorted from PBMCs, collected 5 days after the yellow fever booster vaccination. This TCR was sampled from a man between 18 and 35 years old who received the YFV17D yellow fever vaccine. The chain is encoded by TRBV4-1 joined to TRBJ1-2, with 7 middle bases fitting TRBD1. The CDR3 is CASSQPRTGNYGYTF. At the DNA level, the sequence is TGCGCCAGCAGCCAACCCCGGACAGGAAACTATGGCTACACCTTC.